The clone carrying this T cell receptor beta chain has only one observation. No antigen is known for it. This entry is derived from a study of cytomegalovirus exposure and HLA in healthy donors. Findings and caveats of the study: HLA alleles showed associations with about 15,000 TCR beta sequences in a later analysis, at a 0.05 false discovery rate.

These donors counted as nominally healthy when sampled, but unrecorded immune exposures were likely. Both 60 Vbeta primers and 13 Jbeta primers went into the PCR. In the study's own analysis: Later work found about 80 million unique TCR beta chains, with 9 million to 13 million shared. Repertoires were generated with immunoSEQ multiplex PCR, while TCRdb's copy carries only in-frame clones and drops some. V and J calls and clone size are given by that table; D and trimming were obtained from the DNA. This sample yields 170,000 or so clones, of which under 85% are seen a single time; 4.8% belongs to the top ten. The CDR3 contains 14 residues. Germline values: CDR1 MNHEY, CDR2 SVGAGI. J gave up 2 bases and V 5 bases, and 2 bases lay outside the gene matches.

This receptor was identified in a man between 18 and 29 years old in good health and CMV-seronegative. This chain joins TRBV6-5 and TRBJ2-1, with 8 bases identical to TRBD2. Material: PBMCs. The CDR3 loop is CASSTGLAYNEQFF. The CDR3 DNA sequence: TGTGCCAGCAGTACGGGACTAGCCTACAATGAGCAGTTCTTC.